These T cell receptor beta chains were read from a single sample in a study of blood T cells in healthy people across ages. TCRdb reanalysed the 5' RACE reads using MiXCR and keeps one entry per CDR3 protein. The data contain about 640,000 distinct CDR3 sequences, roughly 50% of them seen just once; the ten biggest clones take up 30% to 45%. Sequenced: blood. Receptors originate from a man in his sixties in good health. CDR3s include the opening cysteine and the closing phenylalanine or tryptophan. A D gene is named only where the DNA matches it firmly. For some rows the clone size is stated as once, few or many, or as a class when expanded; others skip it.

d_gene | j_gene | v_gene | abundance | CDR3aa | CDR3nt
TRBD1 | TRBJ2-5 | TRBV7-2 | . | CASSLDRALGTQYF | TGTGCCAGCAGTCTCGACAGGGCCCTCGGGACCCAGTACTTC
TRBD2 | TRBJ2-5 | TRBV20-1 | once | CSARRPSGGQETQYF | TGCAGTGCTAGAAGGCCTAGCGGGGGCCAAGAGACCCAGTACTTC
. | TRBJ1-1 | TRBV4-1 | . | CASSQGPANTEAFF | TGCGCCAGCAGCCAAGGACCAGCAAACACTGAAGCTTTCTTT
. | TRBJ1-1 | TRBV5-1 | . | CASRRDIMNTEAFF | TGCGCCAGCAGAAGAGACATCATGAACACTGAAGCTTTCTTT
TRBD1 | TRBJ2-7 | TRBV7-2 | . | CASSLLQGAGYEQYF | TGTGCCAGCAGCTTGCTACAGGGGGCAGGCTACGAGCAGTACTTC
. | TRBJ2-7 | TRBV6-1 | . | CASSPSGQGYYEQYF | TGTGCCAGCAGCCCATCTGGGCAGGGTTACTACGAGCAGTACTTC
TRBD1 | TRBJ1-1 | TRBV28 | few | CASNTHTGGTEAFF | TGTGCCAGCAATACCCATACAGGGGGCACTGAAGCTTTCTTT
TRBD1 | TRBJ2-2 | TRBV7-7 | . | CASSFDRGRGELFF | TGTGCCAGCAGCTTCGACAGGGGACGAGGGGAGCTGTTTTTT
. | TRBJ1-2 | TRBV29-1 | . | CSVEDRGGPYGYTF | TGCAGCGTTGAAGATCGTGGCGGTCCCTATGGCTACACCTTC
. | TRBJ2-3 | TRBV18 | few | CASSPPDHTDTQYF | TGTGCCAGCTCACCACCAGACCACACAGATACGCAGTATTTT
. | TRBJ2-7 | TRBV20-1 | . | CSASGAWTAANEQYF | TGCAGTGCTAGTGGGGCGTGGACAGCGGCCAACGAGCAGTACTTC
TRBD1 | TRBJ2-1 | TRBV12-3/TRBV12-4 | many | CASSLDRGDEQFF | TGTGCCAGCAGTTTGGACAGGGGGGATGAGCAGTTCTTC
. | TRBJ2-3 | TRBV12-3/TRBV12-4 | . | CASRRSSSTDTQYF | TGTGCCAGCAGGAGGTCAAGTAGCACAGATACGCAGTATTTT
. | TRBJ1-2 | TRBV28 | . | CASRLRQATYGYTF | TGTGCCAGCAGACTACGACAGGCGACCTATGGCTACACCTTC
. | TRBJ1-2 | TRBV27 | . | CASSAGVETYGYTF | TGTGCCAGCAGTGCGGGGGTGGAGACTTATGGCTACACCTTC
TRBD1 | TRBJ2-7 | TRBV5-1 | . | CASSLGDRADEQYF | TGCGCCAGCAGCCTTGGGGACAGGGCGGACGAGCAGTACTTC
TRBD2 | TRBJ2-7 | TRBV7-9 | . | CASSSPGIAGIYEQYF | TGTGCCAGCAGCTCCCCGGGGATAGCGGGGATCTACGAGCAGTACTTC
. | TRBJ2-5 | TRBV4-2 | few | CASSPVGGQETQYF | TGTGCCAGCAGCCCGGTTGGGGGCCAAGAGACCCAGTACTTC
TRBD2 | TRBJ2-1 | TRBV7-8 | . | CASRAVGGGYNEQFF | TGTGCCAGCAGGGCCGTGGGGGGGGGCTACAATGAGCAGTTCTTC
. | TRBJ1-2 | TRBV6-2/TRBV6-3 | . | CASSFPVGYTF | TGTGCCAGCAGTTTCCCCGTGGGCTACACCTTC
TRBD1 | TRBJ2-3 | TRBV25-1 | . | CASKDRGTDTQYF | TGTGCCAGCAAGGACAGGGGGACAGATACGCAGTATTTT
TRBD2 | TRBJ2-1 | TRBV28 | . | CASSSPAGGSYNEQFF | TGTGCCAGCAGTTCCCCGGCGGGGGGATCCTACAATGAGCAGTTCTTC
. | TRBJ2-5 | TRBV24-1 | . | CATSGGTYQETQYF | TGTGCCACCAGTGGTGGGACCTACCAAGAGACCCAGTACTTC
. | TRBJ2-5 | TRBV28 | many | CASSPGGRETQYF | TGTGCCAGCAGCCCAGGGGGGCGAGAGACCCAGTACTTC
TRBD1 | TRBJ2-7 | TRBV5-1 | . | CASNKLQGDEQYF | TGCGCCAGCAACAAACTACAGGGGGACGAGCAGTACTTC
. | TRBJ2-7 | TRBV11-2 | . | CASSQDRDSYEQYF | TGTGCCAGCAGCCAGGACAGAGACTCCTACGAGCAGTACTTC
. | TRBJ2-7 | TRBV24-1 | . | CATSDFWTDPCREQYF | TGTGCCACCAGTGATTTCTGGACGGACCCTTGTAGGGAGCAGTACTTC
. | TRBJ2-1 | TRBV20-1 | . | CSARGDLGNEQFF | TGCAGTGCTAGGGGGGACCTGGGCAATGAGCAGTTCTTC
TRBD2 | TRBJ2-7 | TRBV20-1 | . | CSARDRGGPVGHEQYF | TGCAGTGCTAGAGATCGGGGGGGGCCGGTTGGACACGAGCAGTACTTC
TRBD1 | TRBJ1-1 | TRBV20-1 | once | CSAWTGSPTMNTEAFF | TGCAGTGCTTGGACAGGCTCCCCCACGATGAACACTGAAGCTTTCTTT
. | TRBJ1-6 | TRBV5-1 | few | CASSFGVQGRGNSPLHF | TGCGCCAGCAGCTTTGGGGTCCAGGGCAGGGGTAATTCACCCCTCCACTTT
TRBD1 | TRBJ2-2 | TRBV18 | . | CASSLRGPPSNTGELFF | TGTGCCAGCTCCCTCAGGGGGCCGCCATCGAACACCGGGGAGCTGTTTTTT
. | TRBJ2-1 | TRBV4-1 | . | CASSQDGGVPYNEQFF | TGCGCCAGCAGCCAAGACGGCGGGGTTCCCTACAATGAGCAGTTCTTC
. | TRBJ1-1 | TRBV7-9 | . | CASSPMGGNTEAFF | TGTGCCAGCAGCCCAATGGGGGGGAACACTGAAGCTTTCTTT
. | TRBJ1-5 | TRBV5-1 | . | CASSLGFQPLSEPQHF | TGCGCCAGCAGCTTGGGGTTTCAACCCCTGTCAGAGCCCCAGCATTTT